Included here is one T cell receptor beta chain sequence, with context. Its antigen is still unknown. The data derive from a study of T cells after yellow fever vaccination. General study points: The CD4 compartment and the CD8 compartment contained a small share of clonotypes in common. Repertoires obtained by FACS sorting could include abundant clonotypes that entered as contaminants from the bulk population. Though weaker, the secondary response peaked faster, on day 5 versus 15.

CDR3 length: 14 residues. Germline V gene sequence: CDR1 SEHNR, CDR2 FQNEAQ (reference sequence). The V and J ends lost 2 bases and 4 bases respectively, with 9 bases between them. TCRdb re-called the 5' RACE reads through MiXCR, storing one row per CDR3 protein. This sample carries more than 95,000 distinct CDR3 sequences, approximately 9% of them seen once, and the ten largest clones take almost 40%. Sequencing used CD8+ T cells sorted from PBMCs, obtained on the day of the yellow fever booster vaccination. The TCR was taken from a young man who received the YFV17D yellow fever vaccine. J is TRBJ1-3 and V is TRBV7-9; unclear D gene. DNA for the CDR3: TGTGCCAGCAGCTTAACGACACAGGGAAACACCATATATTTT. It specifies CASSLTTQGNTIYF.